Listed below are T cell receptor beta chains from one sample, sequenced in a study of cytomegalovirus exposure and HLA in healthy donors. TCRdb's table, derived via immunoSEQ multiplex PCR, lists solely in-frame clones and lacks some. Here the sample spans around 150,000 clones, about 85% being singletons. Sequencing was performed on PBMCs. The source is a man younger than 45 in good health and CMV-seropositive. CDR3s include the opening cysteine and the closing phenylalanine or tryptophan. Expanded clones get a size class; other rows say once, few or many, or leave the size out.

v_gene: TRBV4-3
abundance: few
j_gene: TRBJ1-6
len: 14
CDR3aa: CASTPGQGLSPLHF

v_gene: TRBV7-3
abundance: few
j_gene: TRBJ2-1
len: 15
CDR3aa: CASLDLGLAKVEQFF

v_gene: TRBV5-1
abundance: .
j_gene: TRBJ2-7
len: 15
CDR3aa: CASSHGQGGYNEQYF

v_gene: TRBV29-1
abundance: .
j_gene: TRBJ2-1
len: 12
CDR3aa: CSVEFRDNEQFF

v_gene: TRBV6-6
abundance: .
j_gene: TRBJ2-7
len: 15
CDR3aa: CASSSAAGRSYEQYF

v_gene: TRBV5-1
abundance: few
j_gene: TRBJ2-7
len: 13
CDR3aa: CASSFSGSYEQYF

v_gene: TRBV7-3
abundance: .
j_gene: TRBJ2-7
len: 18
CDR3aa: CASSLNVGEGTQENEQYF

v_gene: TRBV7-9
abundance: .
j_gene: TRBJ1-1
len: 12
CDR3aa: CASSSFNTEAFF

v_gene: TRBV2
abundance: .
j_gene: TRBJ1-5
len: 14
CDR3aa: CASDRGLGNQPQHF

v_gene: TRBV5-8
abundance: .
j_gene: TRBJ1-1
len: 13
CDR3aa: CASSLTANTEAFF

v_gene: TRBV15
abundance: .
j_gene: TRBJ1-5
len: 16
CDR3aa: CATSRAGGYSNQPQHF

v_gene: TRBV29-1
abundance: .
j_gene: TRBJ2-7
len: 16
CDR3aa: CSVEGLAGGNSYEQYF